These 24 T cell receptor beta chains were sequenced from one sample in a study of response to subunit inactivated influenza vaccine. MiXCR, applied by TCRdb to the RT-PCR reads, yields one record per CDR3 protein. Among approximately 500,000 distinct CDR3 sequences listed, approximately 14% were seen once. Source: PBMCs from blood, taken 11 to 12 days after vaccination. These receptors were collected from a man aged 45-65 years who received an inactivated influenza vaccine.

The CDR3: CASSLARSKGYTF. The DNA for the CDR3 is TGTGCCAGCAGTTTAGCTCGGTCCAAGGGCTACACCTTC. The J gene is TRBJ1-2, the V gene TRBV12-3 or TRBV12-4; D is ambiguous. The CDR3 consists of 13 residues. The ends were cut back, 0 bases at V and 8 bases at J, with 10 bases in the middle.

This clonotype has more than one count but fewer than ten. CDR3 in amino acids: CASSSPGTQKPTGLSTDTQYF. CDR3 bases: TGTGCCAGCAGCTCCCCGGGGACCCAGAAACCGACAGGCCTAAGCACAGATACGCAGTATTTT. The chain links TRBV11-1 to TRBJ2-3; D might be TRBD1 (6 bases). Trimming removed 4 bases from V and 0 bases from J, with 29 bases in between. The CDR3 runs to 21 residues. CDR1 and CDR2 from the germline V gene are SGHAT and FQDESV (reference sequence).

This clonotype has more than one count but fewer than ten. The chain links TRBV29-1 to TRBJ2-1; 8 nucleotides line up with TRBD2. After removal of 1 base from V and 4 bases from J, the junction contained 6 bases not matched to a gene. CDR1 is SQVTM and CDR2 is ANQGSEA in the germline V gene. This CDR3 is built from 15 residues. CDR3 region: CSVEAGGRHYNEQFF. CDR3 nucleotides: TGCAGCGTTGAAGCGGGAGGGCGTCATTACAATGAGCAGTTCTTC.

Only a few counts were recorded for this clonotype. The chain is built from TRBV3-1 and TRBJ1-2, with D unclear. Trimming removed 0 bases at V and 4 bases at J, with 12 bases between. The germline gives CDR1 LGHDT, CDR2 YNNKEL (reference sequence). CDR3 size: 15 residues. CDR3 amino acids: CASSQDATRSYGYTF. CDR3 bases: TGTGCCAGCAGCCAAGATGCGACACGGAGCTATGGCTACACCTTC.

In DNA form, the CDR3 reads TGTGCCAGCATAGACCTGAACACTGAAGCTTTCTTT. As protein: CASIDLNTEAFF. The J gene is TRBJ1-1, the V gene TRBV2; D is unclear. From germline, CDR1 is SNHLY and CDR2 FYNNEI. The V end lost 7 bases, the J end lost 0 bases, and 6 bases lay between the germline ends. This CDR3 spans 12 amino acids.

This clonotype turned up a few times. The gene calls are TRBV7-8 and TRBJ2-1, with TRBD2 matching 12 bases. The ends lost 5 bases at V and 3 bases at J; junction bases unmatched: 8. CDR3 length: 17 amino acids. Germline lookup yields CDR1 SGHVS and CDR2 FQNEAQ. Here the CDR3 reads CASSRTLTSGGYNEQFF. The CDR3 DNA reads TGTGCCAGCAGCCGCACTCTGACTAGCGGGGGCTACAATGAGCAGTTCTTC. The whole variable domain, remainder taken from reference TRBV7-8 and TRBJ2-1, is GAGVSQSPRYKVAKRGQDVALRCDPISGHVSLFWYQQALGQGPEFLTYFQNEAQLDKSGLPSDRFFAERPEGSVSTLKIQRTQQEDSAVYLCASSRTLTSGGYNEQFFGPGTRLTVL.

The chain couples TRBV6-5 to TRBJ1-5; no firm D call. The CDR3 runs to 14 residues. V dropped 4 bases and J dropped 6 bases, with 13 bases sitting between them. Per germline, CDR1 MNHEY and CDR2 SVGAGI. This CDR3 is CASSSGFGGQPQHF. The CDR3 nucleotides are TGTGCCAGCAGTTCTGGGTTCGGCGGTCAGCCCCAGCATTTT.

There are many counts of this clonotype. The rearrangement uses TRBV2 and TRBJ1-1; D gene ambiguous. Germline loops: CDR1 SNHLY, CDR2 FYNNEI. There are 13 residues in the CDR3. Trimming removed 3 bases from V and 4 bases from J, with 9 bases in between. For the CDR3, the DNA is TGTGCCAGCAGTGATTTTGAGAGCACTGAAGCTTTCTTT. Its protein is CASSDFESTEAFF. Full variable domain (missing parts from reference TRBV2 and TRBJ1-1): EPEVTQTPSHQVTQMGQEVILRCVPISNHLYFYWYRQILGQKVEFLVSFYNNEISEKSEIFDDQFSVERPDGSNFTLKIRSTKLEDSAMYFCASSDFESTEAFFGQGTRLTVV.

This clonotype has just a few counts. J is TRBJ2-5 and V is TRBV11-2, with D perhaps TRBD2 (5 bases). Trimming took off 2 bases at V and 7 bases at J, with 17 bases between the two ends. This CDR3 is 15 amino acids long. CDR1 SGHAT and CDR2 FQNNGV come from the germline V gene. CDR3 nucleotides: TGTGCCAGCAGCTTAAGCGGCAGTGGGTGGGGGACCCAGTACTTC. It translates to CASSLSGSGWGTQYF.

The chain couples TRBV7-9 to TRBJ2-6; possible D gene TRBD1, 5 bases. V was pared by 5 bases and J by 0 bases, with 8 bases between. The CDR3 extends over 15 amino acids. Per the germline V gene, CDR1 is SEHNR and CDR2 is FQNEAQ (reference sequence). In DNA, the CDR3 is TGTGCCAGCAGCCCGACAGACTCTGGGGCCAACGTCCTGACTTTC. Translation: CASSPTDSGANVLTF. Looking up the rest from reference TRBV7-9 and TRBJ2-6 gives the full variable domain: DTGVSQNPRHKITKRGQNVTFRCDPISEHNRLYWYRQTLGQGPEFLTYFQNEAQLEKSRLLSDRFSAERPKGSFSTLEIQRTEQGDSAMYLCASSPTDSGANVLTFGAGSRLTVL.

This chain connects TRBV10-3 to TRBJ2-2; tentative D call: TRBD2 (5 bases). V was trimmed by 3 bases and J by 2 bases, leaving 10 bases between them. The V gene's germline CDR1 is ENHRY and CDR2 SYGVKD. The CDR3 is 15 amino acids. CDR3 in DNA: TGTGCCATCAGTGACCCGGGAAAAAACACCGGGGAGCTGTTTTTT. Its protein is CAISDPGKNTGELFF.

The V gene is TRBV20-1, the J gene TRBJ2-7, with D possibly matching TRBD1 (7 bases). The length of the CDR3 is 15 residues. The V gene's germline CDR1 is DFQATT and CDR2 SNEGSKA (reference sequence). With 3 bases removed from V and 2 bases from J, the gap between germline ends came to 17 bases. The CDR3 reads CSASQGGARTYEQYF. The CDR3 bases are TGCAGTGCTAGTCAGGGGGGCGCCAGGACCTACGAGCAGTACTTC.

The V and J genes are TRBV12-3 or TRBV12-4 and TRBJ1-2; possible D gene TRBD1, 5 bases. This CDR3 is built from 13 residues. V was pared by 6 bases and J by 4 bases, with 12 bases between. The DNA for the CDR3 is TGTGCCAGCAGCCCTAGACAGCTCTATGGCTACACCTTC. It yields the protein CASSPRQLYGYTF.

This clonotype was recorded a few times. The chain uses TRBV6-5 and TRBJ1-1; 7 positions agree with TRBD1. Germline CDR1 reads MNHEY; CDR2 reads SVGAGI. The J segment lost 1 base and the V segment lost 4 bases, leaving 6 bases of the junction unmatched. The CDR3 loop spans 15 amino acids. The CDR3 bases are TGTGCCAGCAGTTCATTCTACAGGGGGAACACTGAAGCTTTCTTT. Its protein is CASSSFYRGNTEAFF.

The chain joins TRBV4-2 to TRBJ2-1; no definite D call. This CDR3 comprises 12 residues. Between the trimmed V and J ends, which lost 4 bases and 7 bases, there was a span of 8 bases. In germline, CDR1 is LGHNA, CDR2 YNFKEQ. CDR3 nucleotides: TGTGCCAGCAGCCTACGGAAAAATGAGCAGTTCTTC. Amino acid sequence: CASSLRKNEQFF.

In its sample, this clonotype was seen a few times. The rearrangement links TRBV12-3 or TRBV12-4 to TRBJ1-2; D unresolved. The CDR3 loop spans 13 amino acids. The V and J ends lost 0 bases and 4 bases respectively, with 6 bases between them. The CDR3: CASSLADIYGYTF. CDR3 nucleotide sequence: TGTGCCAGCAGTTTAGCGGATATCTATGGCTACACCTTC.

This clonotype was seen a handful of times. The J gene is TRBJ2-3, the V gene TRBV10-3; no reliable D call. Trimming removed 2 bases from V and 3 bases from J, with 6 bases in between. The CDR3 loop spans 13 amino acids. CDR1 and CDR2 from the germline V gene are ENHRY and SYGVKD. The CDR3 nucleotides are TGTGCCATCAGTGAGAGGGCTACAGATACGCAGTATTTT. It yields the protein CAISERATDTQYF.

The sample holds a few counts of this clonotype. The chain joins TRBV29-1 to TRBJ2-7; the match to TRBD1 covers 9 bases. The CDR3 is 14 residues long. Per the germline V gene, CDR1 is SQVTM and CDR2 is ANQGSEA. V lost 6 bases, J lost 6 bases, and 12 bases stayed unmatched. This chain's CDR3 is CSVRNRDRASEQYF. In nucleotides, the CDR3 is TGCAGCGTACGTAACCGGGACAGGGCTTCCGAGCAGTACTTC.

CDR3 nucleotide sequence: TGTGCCAGCAGTTTCTTTCGGGGGCCGGACACAGATACGCAGTATTTT. Translated, it gives CASSFFRGPDTDTQYF. The gene calls are TRBV12-3 or TRBV12-4 and TRBJ2-3; TRBD1 or TRBD2 may be the D gene (6 bases each). Trimming removed 3 bases at V and 2 bases at J, with 15 bases between. The CDR3 runs to 16 residues.

This chain connects TRBV7-2 to TRBJ2-1; D uncertain. Between the trimmed V and J ends, which lost 2 bases and 8 bases, there was a span of 7 bases. The CDR3 length is 12 residues. Germline V gives CDR1 SGHTA, CDR2 FQGNSA. The CDR3 DNA sequence: TGTGCCAGCAGCTTAAGGTCCCATGAGCAGTTCTTC. This codes for CASSLRSHEQFF. Full variable domain (missing parts from reference TRBV7-2 and TRBJ2-1): GAGVSQSPSNKVTEKGKDVELRCDPISGHTALYWYRQSLGQGLEFLIYFQGNSAPDKSGLPSDRFSAERTGGSVSTLTIQRTQQEDSAVYLCASSLRSHEQFFGPGTRLTVL.

The genes are TRBV19 and TRBJ1-5; no clear D. The V and J ends lost 5 bases and 9 bases respectively, with 14 bases between them. This CDR3 has 13 residues. Germline CDR1 and CDR2: LNHDA and SQIVND (reference sequence). The CDR3 DNA reads TGTGCCAGTAGTGTGACTGCTCAATTGCCCCAGCATTTT. As protein: CASSVTAQLPQHF.

This clonotype was seen only a few times. The chain couples TRBV29-1 to TRBJ2-7, with D unresolved. This CDR3 is 13 amino acids long. Germline CDR1 SQVTM, CDR2 ANQGSEA. V lost 4 bases and J lost 0, with 10 bases in between. The CDR3 DNA reads as TGCAGCGTTGTCAGGCCCGACTCCTACGAGCAGTACTTC. It is translated as CSVVRPDSYEQYF.

The chain employs TRBV12-3 or TRBV12-4 and TRBJ2-3; D is perhaps TRBD2 (5 bases). Trimming shortened V by 6 bases and J by 2 bases, and 9 bases separated the two germline ends. This CDR3 contains 13 residues. The CDR3 here is CASRRRPTDTQYF. CDR3 nucleotides: TGTGCCAGCAGACGGAGGCCCACAGATACGCAGTATTTT.

V usage is TRBV11-2 and J usage is TRBJ1-5; unclear D gene. V gave up 1 base and J gave up 0 bases, with 16 bases separating them. Germline CDR1 reads SGHAT; CDR2 reads FQNNGV. The CDR3 contains 18 residues. The CDR3 DNA is TGTGCCAGCAGCTTAGGACGGGTAACGGGCTATAGCAATCAGCCCCAGCATTTT. Amino acid sequence: CASSLGRVTGYSNQPQHF. The full variable domain, with the rest looked up from reference TRBV11-2 and TRBJ1-5, is EAGVAQSPRYKIIEKRQSVAFWCNPISGHATLYWYQQILGQGPKLLIQFQNNGVVDDSQLPKDRFSAERLKGVDSTLKIQPAKLEDSAVYLCASSLGRVTGYSNQPQHFGDGTRLSIL.